The clone carrying this TCR beta chain has just one count. The antigen is not known. This specimen comes from a study of graft-versus-host responses after intestinal transplantation. Findings and caveats of the study: Early after transplant, HvG declines were associated with peak levels of circulating GvH clones.

This CDR3 contains 15 residues. Trimming removed 5 bases at V and 0 bases at J, with 12 bases between. The germline V gene has CDR1 LNHDA and CDR2 SQIVND (reference sequence). Sequenced by immunoSEQ multiplex PCR; TCRdb stores in-frame clones only, minus some. The sample has around 69,000 clones; roughly 89% are singletons. Sample: unstimulated CD8+ T cells sorted from spleen or lymph node cells, taken before transplant. The source of this sequence is a human donor who was the organ donor for an intestinal transplant. This chain links TRBV19 with TRBJ2-3; the D gene is possibly TRBD1 (5 bases). This chain's CDR3 is CASSPSGASTDTQYF. DNA for the CDR3: TGTGCCAGTAGTCCTAGTGGGGCTAGCACAGATACGCAGTATTTT.